The rows below give T cell receptor beta chains drawn from one sample of a study of cytomegalovirus exposure and HLA in healthy donors. Some clones are missing from TCRdb's copy, which holds only in-frame ones; the method was immunoSEQ multiplex PCR. Of 150,000 to 200,000 clones listed, around 80% are singletons. Sequencing input: PBMCs. These receptors were collected from a woman aged 45-59 years in good health and CMV-seronegative. CDR3s include the opening cysteine and the closing phenylalanine or tryptophan. A D gene is named only where the DNA matches it firmly. For some rows the clone size is stated as once, few or many, or as a class when expanded; others skip it.

j_gene,v_gene,abundance,len,d_gene,CDR3aa,CDR3nt
TRBJ2-2,TRBV7-9,-,16,TRBD1,CASSLGTGMNSGELFF,TGTGCCAGCAGCTTAGGGACAGGGATGAACTCCGGGGAGCTGTTTTTT
TRBJ2-3,TRBV29-1,-,13,TRBD1,CSVELTGGDTQYF,TGCAGCGTAGAACTTACAGGGGGGGATACGCAGTATTTT
TRBJ1-4,TRBV5-6,-,15,TRBD1,CASSYRTGDYEKLFF,TGTGCCAGCAGCTACAGGACAGGGGATTATGAAAAACTGTTTTTT
TRBJ2-3,TRBV18,-,18,TRBD2,CASSPIQTSGGATDTQYF,TGTGCCAGCTCACCTATACAGACTAGCGGGGGGGCCACAGATACGCAGTATTTT
TRBJ2-2,TRBV25-1,-,15,TRBD2,CASSAPSGKTGELFF,TGTGCCAGCAGTGCTCCTAGCGGGAAGACCGGGGAGCTGTTTTTT
TRBJ2-7,TRBV6-1,-,15,TRBD2,CASSHTERTSGEQYF,TGTGCCAGCAGTCACACGGAAAGGACTAGCGGGGAGCAGTACTTC
TRBJ1-4,TRBV9,-,18,-,CASSARGDPTGTNEKLFF,TGTGCCAGCAGCGCCAGGGGAGACCCGACGGGGACTAATGAAAAACTGTTTTTT
TRBJ1-1,TRBV19,-,15,-,CASSRTGTQNTEAFF,TGTGCCAGTAGTAGAACCGGGACACAGAACACTGAAGCTTTCTTT
TRBJ1-6,TRBV14,-,14,-,CASSQDQKYSPLHF,TGTGCCAGCAGCCAAGATCAGAAGTATTCACCCCTCCACTTT
TRBJ1-5,TRBV28,-,15,-,CASSPPFGGNQPQHF,TGTGCCAGCAGTCCCCCCTTCGGCGGTAATCAGCCCCAGCATTTT
TRBJ1-5,TRBV19,-,14,-,CASSPMGGGSPQHF,TGTGCCAGTAGTCCGATGGGGGGAGGGTCGCCCCAGCATTTT
TRBJ1-4,TRBV5-1,-,13,-,CASSLATNEKLFF,TGCGCCAGCAGCCTTGCAACTAATGAAAAACTGTTTTTT
TRBJ2-7,TRBV6-5,-,15,-,CASSLQTTGVYEQYF,TGTGCCAGCAGTCTCCAAACGACAGGAGTCTACGAGCAGTACTTC
TRBJ1-2,TRBV19,-,15,-,CASSPIDGGRGFYTF,TGTGCCAGTAGTCCCATTGATGGTGGCAGGGGATTCTACACCTTC
TRBJ2-7,TRBV7-2,-,15,TRBD1,CASSLAVDRAYEQYF,TGTGCCAGCAGCTTAGCAGTAGACAGGGCCTACGAGCAGTACTTC
TRBJ1-5,TRBV4-2,-,16,-,CASSRGGRGVNQPQHF,TGTGCCAGCAGCAGGGGGGGGCGCGGAGTGAATCAGCCCCAGCATTTT
TRBJ2-5,TRBV2,-,14,TRBD2,CASSLSTSVETQYF,TGTGCCAGCAGTCTATCGACTAGCGTAGAGACCCAGTACTTC
TRBJ1-2,TRBV28,few,15,TRBD1,CATDGRDRASYGYTF,TGTGCCACGGACGGGCGGGACAGGGCTAGCTATGGCTACACCTTC
TRBJ2-7,TRBV6-1,-,13,TRBD2,CASRVAGTQEQYF,TGTGCCAGCAGGGTAGCGGGGACCCAGGAGCAGTACTTC
TRBJ2-3,TRBV7-2,-,14,-,CASSLGAGSDTQYF,TGTGCCAGCAGCTTAGGGGCGGGGTCAGATACGCAGTATTTT
TRBJ2-3,TRBV10-2,-,14,-,CASRLGASTDTQYF,TGCGCCAGCAGGCTCGGAGCAAGCACAGATACGCAGTATTTT
TRBJ2-5,TRBV4-2,-,15,TRBD1,CASSPHWDSEETQYF,TGTGCCAGCAGCCCCCACTGGGACAGCGAAGAGACCCAGTACTTC
TRBJ1-1,TRBV29-1,-,14,TRBD1,CSVEVGQGGTEAFF,TGCAGCGTTGAAGTCGGACAGGGAGGGACTGAAGCTTTCTTT
TRBJ2-2,TRBV25-1,once,16,-,CASSEYLATNTGELFF,TGTGCCAGCAGTGAATATTTGGCCACGAACACCGGGGAGCTGTTTTTT